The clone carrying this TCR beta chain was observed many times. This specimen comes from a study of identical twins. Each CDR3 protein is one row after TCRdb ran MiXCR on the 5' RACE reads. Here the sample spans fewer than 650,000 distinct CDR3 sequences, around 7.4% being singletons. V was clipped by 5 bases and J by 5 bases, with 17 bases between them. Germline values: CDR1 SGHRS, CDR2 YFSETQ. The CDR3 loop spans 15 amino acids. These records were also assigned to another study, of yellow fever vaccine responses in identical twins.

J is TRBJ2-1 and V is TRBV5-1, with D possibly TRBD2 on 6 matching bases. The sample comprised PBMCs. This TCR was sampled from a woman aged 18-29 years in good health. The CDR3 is CASRIGTLLNNEQFF. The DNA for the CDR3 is TGCGCCAGCAGAATCGGGACTCTACTTAACAATGAGCAGTTCTTC.